The 30 T cell receptor beta chains in this list originate from one sample, sequenced in a study of blood T cell repertoires in COVID-19. Method: immunoSEQ multiplex PCR; TCRdb's copy keeps in-frame clones and lacks some. The table shows about 140,000 clones, with 80% to 85% occurring only once. The sample was peripheral blood. The receptors shown here come from an older woman with acute or convalescent COVID-19.

The chain couples TRBV18 to TRBJ1-5; possibly TRBD1 for D (5 bases). Germline CDR1 KGHSH, CDR2 LQKENI. V lost 0 bases, J lost 6 bases, and 12 bases lay in between. The CDR3 loop spans 15 amino acids. The CDR3 protein is CASSPPGRAGQPQHF. CDR3 bases: TGTGCCAGCTCACCACCGGGCAGGGCAGGTCAGCCCCAGCATTTT.

The chain is built from TRBV5-1 and TRBJ1-2, with 9 bases aligning to TRBD1. The CDR3 covers 16 residues. Germline V CDR1 and CDR2: SGHRS, YFSETQ. J was trimmed by 8 bases and V by 6 bases; bases with no gene match: 17. The CDR3 loop reads CASILSPGQGWEGYTF. The CDR3 nucleotides read TGCGCCAGCATATTATCACCGGGACAGGGTTGGGAAGGCTACACCTTC.

This clone appeared a single time. In DNA form, the CDR3 reads TGTGCCAGCAGCCTGGGGCGGCAGGGGAGCGGCTACACCTTC. It codes for CASSLGRQGSGYTF. This chain uses TRBV28 with TRBJ1-2, with D perhaps TRBD1 (6 bases). The CDR3 loop spans 14 amino acids. From germline, CDR1 is MDHEN and CDR2 SYDVKM. With 6 bases removed from V and 8 bases from J, the gap between germline ends came to 19 bases.

The chain carries TRBV2 and TRBJ2-2; 9 bases line up with TRBD1. This CDR3 contains 15 residues. The V gene end was trimmed by 7 bases and the J gene end by 4 bases; junction bases not matched to a gene: 7. CDR1 is SNHLY, CDR2 FYNNEI, per germline. The CDR3 nucleotides read TGTGCCAGCATGGAGGACAGGGGAATCACCGGGGAGCTGTTTTTT. This sequence encodes CASMEDRGITGELFF.

This chain joins TRBV10-3 and TRBJ1-1; a possible D gene is TRBD1 (6 bases). Germline V lookup: CDR1 ENHRY, CDR2 SYGVKD. The length of the CDR3 is 14 residues. The V gene lost 6 bases and the J gene lost 0 bases, with 11 bases spanning the gap. CDR3 bases: TGTGCCATCAGAGTCGACAGGTTGAACACTGAAGCTTTCTTT. It yields the protein CAIRVDRLNTEAFF.

This chain connects TRBV6-5 to TRBJ1-3; the D is unclear. The germline CDR1 and CDR2 sequences are MNHEY and SVGAGI. V was clipped by 4 bases and J by 9 bases, with 22 bases between them. This CDR3 region has 16 residues. The CDR3 is CASSSMVTEIWSTIYF. CDR3 nucleotide sequence: TGTGCCAGCAGTTCTATGGTGACGGAGATTTGGAGCACCATATATTTT.

In its sample, this clone was seen once. The chain links TRBV20-1 to TRBJ2-7; D may be TRBD2 (6 bases). Deletions cut 5 bases from V and 3 bases from J, with 8 bases between. This CDR3 is built from 11 residues. Germline V gene sequence: CDR1 DFQATT, CDR2 SNEGSKA (reference sequence). The CDR3 nucleotides are TGCAGTGCTGGGGGGAACTACGAGCAGTACTTC. Translation gives CSAGGNYEQYF.

The chain recombines TRBV18 with TRBJ1-2; 8 bases match TRBD1. The CDR3 runs to 16 residues. Losses at the gene ends were 3 bases for V and 4 bases for J; bases not matched to a gene: 10. Germline CDR1 is KGHSH and CDR2 is LQKENI. CDR3 amino acids: CASSPIRGQEGYGYTF. In DNA, the CDR3 is TGTGCCAGCTCACCTATCAGGGGGCAGGAGGGCTATGGCTACACCTTC.

The chain joins TRBV7-9 to TRBJ2-3; 9 bases fit TRBD1. Germline V gives CDR1 SEHNR, CDR2 FQNEAQ (reference sequence). The CDR3 has 15 residues. The J segment lost 1 base and the V segment lost 4 bases, leaving 3 bases of the junction unmatched. The CDR3 region is CASSWRTGGTDTQYF. CDR3 coding DNA: TGTGCCAGCAGCTGGCGGACAGGGGGCACAGATACGCAGTATTTT. Together with reference TRBV7-9 and TRBJ2-3, the CDR3 gives the full variable domain: DTGVSQNPRHKITKRGQNVTFRCDPISEHNRLYWYRQTLGQGPEFLTYFQNEAQLEKSRLLSDRFSAERPKGSFSTLEIQRTEQGDSAMYLCASSWRTGGTDTQYFGPGTRLTVL.

The rearrangement uses TRBV15 and TRBJ1-6; D unresolved. Germline V lookup: CDR1 LNHNV, CDR2 YYDKDF (reference sequence). This CDR3 is built from 12 residues. V lost 6 bases and J lost 10, with 10 bases in between. The CDR3 DNA sequence: TGTGCCACCAGGAGGGAATCCTCACCCCTCCACTTT. This gives the protein CATRRESSPLHF.

This chain joins TRBV6-5 and TRBJ1-1; the match to TRBD1 covers 9 bases. CDR1 is MNHEY and CDR2 is SVGAGI in the germline V gene. The CDR3 spans 14 residues. The trim removed 5 bases at V and 6 bases at J, leaving 7 bases unmatched. The CDR3 DNA reads TGTGCCAGCAGTCCACAGGGGGCAGGTGCTGAAGCTTTCTTT. The encoded protein is CASSPQGAGAEAFF.

This clone was seen a few times. The chain recombines TRBV2 with TRBJ1-3; D gene unclear. The germline V and J ends were trimmed by 6 bases and 4 bases, with 16 bases remaining between them. CDR1 and CDR2 from the germline V gene are SNHLY and FYNNEI. The length of the CDR3 is 15 residues. The DNA of the CDR3 is TGTGCCAGCAGAAACTCCACGGTAACGGGAAACACCATATATTTT. Amino acid sequence: CASRNSTVTGNTIYF.

V is TRBV4-3 and J is TRBJ2-7; D possibly corresponds to TRBD2 (6 bases). The CDR3 length is 15 residues. The V gene lost 0 bases and the J gene lost 5 bases, with 14 bases spanning the gap. Germline assignment: CDR1 LGHNA and CDR2 YSLEER. The CDR3 coding sequence is TGCGCCAGCAGCCAAGATCGCGGGGCCAGAAACGAGCAGTACTTC. Protein product: CASSQDRGARNEQYF.

A remark on this clone: Additional DNA sequences in this sample encode the identical CDR3. The genes are TRBV7-9 and TRBJ2-2, with no clear D. Trimming took 5 bases from V and 6 from J, leaving 7 bases between them. The CDR3 has 12 amino acids. The germline gives CDR1 SEHNR, CDR2 FQNEAQ (reference sequence). DNA of the CDR3: TGTGCCAGCAGCCCCCCAGCCGGGGAGCTGTTTTTT. It codes for CASSPPAGELFF.

There are a few counts of this clone. The CDR3 protein is CSVGLLVISDTQYF. CDR3 DNA: TGCAGCGTTGGCCTACTAGTGATATCAGATACGCAGTATTTT. The V gene is TRBV29-1, the J gene TRBJ2-3, with D possibly TRBD2 on 5 matching bases. The CDR3 is 14 amino acids. V was clipped by 4 bases and J by 4 bases, with 15 bases between them. Germline V gene lookup returns CDR1 SQVTM and CDR2 ANQGSEA.

The chain carries TRBV11-3 and TRBJ2-1, with D possibly matching TRBD2 (6 bases). The CDR3 contains 15 residues. The V end was cut by 2 bases, the J end by 11 bases, with 19 bases between. The germline V gene encodes CDR1 SGHNT and CDR2 YENEEA. CDR3 nucleotide sequence: TGTGCCAGCAGCTTATCGATCAGCGGGCCGGCAAAGCAGTTCTTC. Protein: CASSLSISGPAKQFF.

The rearrangement joins TRBV6-5 to TRBJ2-1; 9 bases line up with TRBD1. CDR1 MNHEY and CDR2 SVGAGI come from the germline V gene. The CDR3 spans 14 residues. Trimming removed 6 bases from V and 6 bases from J; junction bases left unmatched: 6. CDR3 loop: CASRRDRDPNEQFF. In DNA, the CDR3 is TGTGCCAGCAGGCGGGACAGGGATCCCAATGAGCAGTTCTTC.

The chain carries TRBV7-8 and TRBJ1-3; D is perhaps TRBD1 (6 bases). This CDR3 is built from 17 residues. V lost 2 bases and J lost 1, with 15 bases in between. Germline CDR1 SGHVS, CDR2 FQNEAQ. CDR3 coding DNA: TGTGCCAGCAGCTTATCATGGACAGCCCTTTCTGGAAACACCATATATTTT. Residues: CASSLSWTALSGNTIYF.

The genes are TRBV28 and TRBJ1-3, with D unclear. Trimming cost V 8 bases and J 7 bases, with 12 bases left between them. The CDR3 length is 12 residues. Germline V gene sequence: CDR1 MDHEN, CDR2 SYDVKM. CDR3 region: CASSMFGNTIYF. In DNA, the CDR3 is TGTGCCAGCTCAATGTTCGGGAACACCATATATTTT.

On this clone itself: The same CDR3 can be traced to other DNA sequences in this sample. The rearrangement joins TRBV28 to TRBJ1-1, with D unresolved. The CDR3 contains 13 residues. Germline V CDR1 and CDR2: MDHEN, SYDVKM. V dropped 2 bases and J dropped 4 bases, with 8 bases sitting between them. CDR3 DNA sequence: TGTGCCAGCAGTTTAGCCGGGTCCACTGAAGCTTTCTTT. Its protein product is CASSLAGSTEAFF.

The chain has TRBV27 and TRBJ1-3; 10 bases are a match to TRBD1. The J segment lost 3 bases and the V segment lost 6 bases, leaving 5 bases of the junction unmatched. This CDR3 contains 15 residues. Per the germline V gene, CDR1 is MNHEY and CDR2 is SMNVEV (reference sequence). The CDR3 DNA reads as TGTGCCAGCAGATTGACAGGGGGCAGTGGAAACACCATATATTTT. Its translation is CASRLTGGSGNTIYF.

The chain carries TRBV5-5 and TRBJ1-3; 7 bases align to TRBD1. J was trimmed by 7 bases and V by 0 bases; bases with no gene match: 7. The germline gives CDR1 SGHKS, CDR2 YYEKEE (reference sequence). CDR3 length: 15 residues. CDR3 coding DNA: TGTGCCAGCAGCTTGGAGGGACAGAGTCGGAACACCATATATTTT. Translation gives CASSLEGQSRNTIYF.

This clone was counted at least ten times. This CDR3 is also generated by other DNA sequences in the sample. The J gene is TRBJ2-3, the V gene TRBV4-3; TRBD1 aligns across 9 bases. The V and J ends lost 0 bases and 1 base, in that order; junction bases with no gene match: 2. The V gene's germline CDR1 is LGHNA and CDR2 YSLEER. This CDR3 is 16 amino acids long. The CDR3 DNA sequence: TGCGCCAGCAGCCAAGAGAGGACAGGGGGCACAGATACGCAGTATTTT. Translation: CASSQERTGGTDTQYF.

This chain connects TRBV19 to TRBJ2-3, with TRBD2 as a possible D gene (5 bases). CDR3 size: 14 residues. CDR1 is LNHDA and CDR2 is SQIVND in the germline V gene (reference sequence). The V gene lost 7 bases and the J gene lost 6 bases, with 17 bases spanning the gap. The CDR3 nucleotides read TGTGCCAGTAATCCAGCGGCCGGCGGTGATACGCAGTATTTT. This sequence encodes CASNPAAGGDTQYF.

The J gene is TRBJ2-5, the V gene TRBV5-3, with TRBD2 matching 7 bases. TRBV5-3 carries the ORF label, with uncertain function. V was clipped by 0 bases and J by 3 bases; unmatched bases: 8. The CDR3 spans 16 residues. The CDR3 reads CARSLASSGGEETQYF. CDR3 sequence (DNA): TGTGCCAGAAGCTTGGCGTCTAGCGGAGGGGAAGAGACCCAGTACTTC.

To note about this clone: The junction does not match germline at one end; this may be a read error. The CDR3 nucleotides are TGTGCCAGTAGTATAGGGGGAGCCCGCACGGATACGCAGTATTTT. This translates into CASSIGGARTDTQYF. The J gene is TRBJ2-3, the V gene TRBV19; D might be TRBD2 (5 bases). CDR3 size: 15 residues. The germline V gene has CDR1 LNHDA and CDR2 SQIVND (reference sequence).

The V and J genes are TRBV27 and TRBJ2-5; tentative D call: TRBD2 (7 bases). V was pared by 6 bases and J by 5 bases, with 16 bases between. In germline, CDR1 is MNHEY, CDR2 SMNVEV (reference sequence). The CDR3 extends over 14 amino acids. The CDR3 sequence is CASSSTGGLETQYF. CDR3 coding DNA: TGTGCCAGCAGCTCCACCGGGGGGCTGGAGACCCAGTACTTC.

For the CDR3, the DNA is TGTGCCTGGAGTGTTGCGGGGATTGACACTGAAGCTTTCTTT. Translation gives CAWSVAGIDTEAFF. The chain links TRBV30 to TRBJ1-1; D is uncertain. With 0 bases removed from V and 3 bases from J, the gap between germline ends came to 11 bases. This CDR3 has 14 amino acids. The V gene's germline CDR1 is GTSNPN and CDR2 SVGIG (reference sequence).

This clone was seen just once. The gene calls are TRBV7-9 and TRBJ1-2, with TRBD1 identical over 7 bases. The J segment lost 2 bases and the V segment lost 1 base, leaving 16 bases of the junction unmatched. Germline V gene data show CDR1 as SEHNR and CDR2 as FQNEAQ (reference sequence). The CDR3 consists of 19 residues. The CDR3 sequence: CASSLVLLTGKLRNYGYTF. Written as DNA, the CDR3 is TGTGCCAGCAGCTTAGTTCTCCTGACAGGGAAATTGCGGAACTATGGCTACACCTTC.

In regard to this clone: The junction and the germline gene differ at one end; a read error may be behind it. This chain joins TRBV28 and TRBJ1-2; 7 positions match TRBD1. This CDR3 is 16 amino acids long. CDR1 and CDR2 (germline): MDHEN, SYDVKM. The CDR3 coding sequence is TGTGCCAACAGTTTATTCCTCCAGGGGGCTAACTATGGCTACACCTTC. This gives the protein CANSLFLQGANYGYTF.